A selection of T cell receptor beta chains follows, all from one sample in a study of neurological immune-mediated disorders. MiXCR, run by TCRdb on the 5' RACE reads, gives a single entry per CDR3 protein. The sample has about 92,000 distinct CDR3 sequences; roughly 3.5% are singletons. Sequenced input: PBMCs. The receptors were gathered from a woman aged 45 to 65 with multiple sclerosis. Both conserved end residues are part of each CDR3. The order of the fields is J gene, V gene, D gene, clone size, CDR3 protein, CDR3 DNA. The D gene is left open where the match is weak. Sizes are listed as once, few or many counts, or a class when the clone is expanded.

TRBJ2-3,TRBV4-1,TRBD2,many,CASSQERGVWDTQYF,TGCGCCAGCAGCCAAGAGCGGGGGGTATGGGATACGCAGTATTTT
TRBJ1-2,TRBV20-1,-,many,CSARSYGYTF,TGCAGTGCTAGGAGCTATGGCTACACCTTC
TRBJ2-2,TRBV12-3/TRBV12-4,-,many,CALRQNTGELFF,TGTGCCCTCCGGCAGAACACCGGGGAGCTGTTTTTT
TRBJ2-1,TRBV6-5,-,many,CATLLRVGGLARPEQFF,TGTGCCACTCTCCTCCGGGTCGGAGGACTCGCTCGGCCTGAGCAGTTCTTC
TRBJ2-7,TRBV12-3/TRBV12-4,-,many,CASSSLQAGRDHEQYF,TGTGCCAGCAGTTCCCTCCAGGCAGGCAGGGACCACGAGCAGTACTTC
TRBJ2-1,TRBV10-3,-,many,CAIMNRDAYNEQFF,TGTGCCATCATGAACAGGGATGCCTACAATGAGCAGTTCTTC
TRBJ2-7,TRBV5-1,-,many,CASSSTSGTFSYEQYF,TGCGCCAGCAGCTCGACATCCGGGACGTTCTCCTACGAGCAGTACTTC
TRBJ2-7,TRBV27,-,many,CASSFGGSYEQYF,TGTGCCAGCAGTTTTGGTGGTTCCTACGAGCAGTACTTC
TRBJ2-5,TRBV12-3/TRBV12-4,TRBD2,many,CASSLIVLAGLETQYF,TGTGCCAGCAGTTTAATTGTACTAGCGGGATTAGAGACCCAGTACTTC
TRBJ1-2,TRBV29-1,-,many,CSVADGRNYGYTF,TGCAGCGTTGCCGATGGGCGTAACTATGGCTACACCTTC
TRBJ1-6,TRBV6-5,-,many,CASKKRGGYNSPLHF,TGTGCCAGCAAGAAGAGGGGGGGCTATAATTCACCCCTCCACTTT
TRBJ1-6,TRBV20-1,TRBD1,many,CSASPRTGNSPLHF,TGCAGTGCTAGCCCCCGGACAGGCAATTCACCCCTCCACTTT
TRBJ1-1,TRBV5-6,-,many,CASSFGQEAFF,TGTGCCAGCAGCTTCGGACAGGAAGCTTTCTTT
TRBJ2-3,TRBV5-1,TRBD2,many,CASSSRGGGTDTQYF,TGCGCCAGCAGCTCGCGCGGGGGTGGCACAGATACGCAGTATTTT
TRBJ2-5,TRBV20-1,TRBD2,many,CSARPTAGDQETQYF,TGCAGTGCTAGACCAACCGCGGGAGACCAAGAGACCCAGTACTTC
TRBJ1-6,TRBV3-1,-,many,CASSQTDHRVGARNSPLHF,TGTGCCAGCAGCCAAACCGATCACAGGGTAGGGGCTAGGAATTCACCCCTCCACTTT
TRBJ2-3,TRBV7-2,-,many,CASSFWESATDTQYF,TGTGCCAGCAGCTTCTGGGAGTCCGCCACAGATACGCAGTATTTT